Following are 17 T cell receptor beta chains from one sample sequenced in a study of blood T cell repertoires in COVID-19. Method: immunoSEQ multiplex PCR; TCRdb's copy keeps in-frame clones and lacks some. Of roughly 190,000 clones in the sample, more than 60% were seen once. Sequencing was done on a sample of peripheral blood. The source of these receptors is a woman in her forties or fifties with acute or convalescent COVID-19.

The chain has TRBV9 and TRBJ2-2; D not resolved. The CDR3 totals 13 residues. Trimming removed 0 bases at V and 5 bases at J, with 5 bases between. Germline values: CDR1 SGDLS, CDR2 YYNGEE. Here the CDR3 reads CASSVVGTGELFF. In nucleotides, the CDR3 is TGTGCCAGCAGCGTAGTCGGTACCGGGGAGCTGTTTTTT.

This clone was picked up many times. V usage is TRBV7-2 and J usage is TRBJ1-1; 7 bases match TRBD1. Per the germline V gene, CDR1 is SGHTA and CDR2 is FQGNSA. This CDR3 has 14 residues. The V and J ends lost 5 bases and 5 bases, in that order; junction bases with no gene match: 8. CDR3 loop: CASSPTTGWTEAFF. The CDR3 nucleotides read TGTGCCAGCAGCCCGACGACAGGGTGGACTGAAGCTTTCTTT. The full variable domain, with the rest looked up from reference TRBV7-2 and TRBJ1-1, is GAGVSQSPSNKVTEKGKDVELRCDPISGHTALYWYRQSLGQGLEFLIYFQGNSAPDKSGLPSDRFSAERTGGSVSTLTIQRTQQEDSAVYLCASSPTTGWTEAFFGQGTRLTVV.

The chain has TRBV27 and TRBJ1-6; no clear D gene. V shed 6 bases and J shed 6 bases, with 21 bases lying between them. In germline, CDR1 is MNHEY, CDR2 SMNVEV (reference sequence). This CDR3 region has 17 residues. The CDR3 sequence is CASSPTPNAAGNSPLHF. The CDR3 DNA follows: TGTGCCAGCAGCCCCACCCCTAACGCGGCGGGTAATTCACCCCTCCACTTT.

At least ten counts were recorded for this clone. CDR3 bases: TGTGCCAGCAGTTACACAGGGGGCGCTAACTATGGCTACACCTTC. It translates to CASSYTGGANYGYTF. This chain joins TRBV6-5 and TRBJ1-2, with TRBD1 identical over 9 bases. CDR3 length: 15 residues. The V and J ends lost 2 bases and 0 bases, in that order; junction bases with no gene match: 1. CDR1 is MNHEY, CDR2 SVGAGI, per germline.

The chain is built from TRBV24-1 and TRBJ2-2; the match to TRBD2 covers 10 bases. From germline, CDR1 is KGHDR and CDR2 SFDVKD. J gave up 1 base and V 7 bases, and 8 bases lay outside the gene matches. This CDR3 region has 17 residues. In nucleotides, the CDR3 is TGTGCCACCAGCCCCCTAGCGGGAGATCAGAACACCGGGGAGCTGTTTTTT. The encoded protein is CATSPLAGDQNTGELFF.

The V and J genes are TRBV30 and TRBJ1-2; D possibly corresponds to TRBD1 (6 bases). V lost 5 bases and J lost 8, with 18 bases in between. This CDR3 has 13 amino acids. CDR1 GTSNPN and CDR2 SVGIG come from the germline V gene (reference sequence). Here the CDR3 DNA reads TGTGCCTGGGGGAATAATAGGGGACACGGCTACACCTTC. Protein product: CAWGNNRGHGYTF.

V and J are TRBV25-1 and TRBJ1-3; 7 nucleotides line up with TRBD1. CDR3 size: 16 residues. Germline CDR1 reads MGHDK; CDR2 reads SYGVNS. Trimming removed 4 bases from V and 5 bases from J; junction bases left unmatched: 11. The CDR3 here is CASSAGGGIARNTIYF. The CDR3 nucleotides read TGTGCCAGCAGTGCGGGAGGGGGCATAGCGCGAAACACCATATATTTT.

V gene TRBV12-3 or TRBV12-4 combines with J gene TRBJ1-1, with 9 bases identical to TRBD1. V lost 5 bases and J lost 11; bases outside the gene matches: 9. This CDR3 region has 13 residues. The CDR3 reads CASSPPGQGGAFF. The CDR3 bases are TGTGCCAGCAGTCCGCCGGGACAGGGAGGCGCTTTCTTT.

The chain joins TRBV11-2 to TRBJ2-1, with 11 bases aligning to TRBD2. The germline V gene encodes CDR1 SGHAT and CDR2 FQNNGV. V lost 5 bases to trimming and J lost 7 bases; unmatched junction nucleotides: 13. CDR3 length equals 17 residues. The CDR3: CASSPGLAGSSRNEQFF. Written as DNA, the CDR3 is TGTGCCAGCAGCCCTGGACTAGCGGGCTCCTCGCGGAATGAGCAGTTCTTC.

V usage is TRBV19 and J usage is TRBJ1-2; D remains ambiguous. V was clipped by 1 base and J by 0 bases, with 12 bases between them. In germline, CDR1 is LNHDA, CDR2 SQIVND (reference sequence). This CDR3 comprises 16 residues. The DNA of the CDR3 is TGTGCCAGTAGTATAGCATCCGGGATCGCTAACTATGGCTACACCTTC. Amino acids: CASSIASGIANYGYTF.

The chain uses TRBV4-3 and TRBJ2-1; 10 bases line up with TRBD2. The ends lost 1 base at V and 4 bases at J; junction bases unmatched: 7. The CDR3 has 17 amino acids. Germline V gives CDR1 LGHNA, CDR2 YSLEER. The CDR3 is CASSQVQGLAAYNEQFF. The CDR3 coding sequence is TGCGCCAGCAGCCAAGTACAAGGACTAGCGGCTTACAATGAGCAGTTCTTC.

This sequence joins TRBV27 and TRBJ2-5; unclear D gene. Germline V gives CDR1 MNHEY, CDR2 SMNVEV (reference sequence). V shed 5 bases and J shed 5 bases, with 15 bases lying between them. This CDR3 is built from 14 residues. For the CDR3, the DNA is TGTGCCAGCAGTCCCTCTGGCCTCGGGGAGACCCAGTACTTC. Translation: CASSPSGLGETQYF.

This chain links TRBV10-3 with TRBJ1-1; D might be TRBD1 (5 bases). The CDR3 length is 13 residues. Germline V CDR1 and CDR2: ENHRY, SYGVKD. V gave up 7 bases and J gave up 5 bases, with 14 bases separating them. CDR3 nucleotides: TGTGCCATCAACGACAGCGGAGGGACTGAAGCTTTCTTT. The encoded protein is CAINDSGGTEAFF.

The chain is built from TRBV9 and TRBJ1-3; the D gene is possibly TRBD1 (5 bases). The ends were cut back, 4 bases at V and 3 bases at J, with 8 bases in the middle. The CDR3 loop spans 13 amino acids. Looked up from germline, CDR1 is SGDLS and CDR2 is YYNGEE. CDR3 sequence: CASSRGDGNTIYF. In DNA, the CDR3 is TGTGCCAGCAGCCGGGGGGATGGAAACACCATATATTTT.

The chain recombines TRBV10-2 with TRBJ2-7, with 10 bases fitting TRBD2. CDR1 WSHSY and CDR2 SAAADI come from the germline V gene. CDR3 size: 15 residues. The V segment lost 4 bases and the J segment 6 bases; nucleotides outside the gene matches: 9. CDR3 residues: CASSASGGAGREQYF. CDR3 in DNA: TGCGCCAGCAGTGCCAGCGGGGGGGCGGGTCGCGAGCAGTACTTC.

V is TRBV19 and J is TRBJ1-2, with D perhaps TRBD1 (6 bases). The ends were cut back, 5 bases at V and 4 bases at J, with 20 bases in the middle. Germline loops: CDR1 LNHDA, CDR2 SQIVND (reference sequence). This CDR3 contains 16 residues. CDR3 residues: CASSPRGGLSPYGYTF. The CDR3 nucleotides are TGTGCCAGTAGTCCCCGAGGGGGTCTCTCGCCCTATGGCTACACCTTC. The variable domain in full, with the rest retrieved from reference TRBV19 and TRBJ1-2, is DGGITQSPKYLFRKEGQNVTLSCEQNLNHDAMYWYRQDPGQGLRLIYYSQIVNDFQKGDIAEGYSVSREKKESFPLTVTSAQKNPTAFYLCASSPRGGLSPYGYTFGSGTRLTVV.

The V gene is TRBV7-2, the J gene TRBJ1-1; no reliable D call. Germline CDR1 SGHTA, CDR2 FQGNSA. The CDR3 runs to 12 residues. Trimming pared 5 bases from V and 8 bases from J, leaving 12 bases between. CDR3 protein: CASSEYLGEAFF. In DNA form, the CDR3 reads TGTGCCAGCAGCGAATACCTCGGGGAAGCTTTCTTT.